The rows below give T cell receptor beta chains drawn from one sample of a study of human T cells and chemical hapten exposure. From the RACE reads, TCRdb called clonotypes with MiXCR, one entry per CDR3 protein. The table records 300,000 to 400,000 distinct CDR3 sequences, approximately 5.1% of them present only once. The starting material was whole blood, obtained in connection with sensitization to the hapten diphenylcyclopropenone (DPC). The origin of the receptors is a woman aged 50 to 60 with alopecia areata. Some clones in this sample may be carry-over from other donors' samples. Each CDR3 is given with its conserved first and last residue. The order of the fields is J gene, V gene, clone size, D gene, CDR3 DNA, CDR3 protein. D genes are given only for firm matches. The size of a clone is reported for some rows only, either as once, few or many, or as a class for expanded clones.

TRBJ1-3 | TRBV5-6 | few | - | TGTGCCAGCAGTTCGGGCTTTGCCTCTGGAAACACCATATATTTT | CASSSGFASGNTIYF
TRBJ2-3 | TRBV20-1 | many | - | TGCAGTGCTAGAGGCAAGAGATACACAGATACGCAGTATTTT | CSARGKRYTDTQYF
TRBJ2-6 | TRBV20-1 | - | - | TGCAGTGCTAGGGGGCCTTTAGGAAACTCTGGGGCCAACGTCCTGACTTTC | CSARGPLGNSGANVLTF
TRBJ1-4 | TRBV11-1 | few | - | TGTGCCAGCGGCCCAGGATTGAACGAAAAACTGTTTTTT | CASGPGLNEKLFF
TRBJ1-5 | TRBV6-5 | - | - | TGTGCCAGCAGTTACTCGTCTAGCCTCGATCAGCCCCAGCATTTT | CASSYSSSLDQPQHF
TRBJ1-1 | TRBV6-5 | - | - | TGTGCCAGCAGTTACGGGGGAGCGGGGAACACTGAAGCTTTCTTT | CASSYGGAGNTEAFF
TRBJ1-5 | TRBV7-8 | - | - | TGTGCCAGCAGCCCCCTTTTAGTGAATCAGCCCCAGCATTTT | CASSPLLVNQPQHF
TRBJ2-6 | TRBV28 | many | TRBD2 | TGTGCCAGCAGTTTTTCCCTAGCGGGAGCTGGGGCCAACGTCCTGACTTTC | CASSFSLAGAGANVLTF
TRBJ1-4 | TRBV27 | few | - | TGTGCCAGCAGTTTATCGCGGGATCCTAAAGAAAAACTGTTTTTT | CASSLSRDPKEKLFF
TRBJ1-5 | TRBV6-2/TRBV6-3 | - | - | TGTGCCAGCAGTTATCTCGACGGGTATCAGCCCCAGCATTTT | CASSYLDGYQPQHF
TRBJ2-6 | TRBV6-2/TRBV6-3 | few | - | TGTGCCAGCAGGGCCCCCGGCTCTGGGGCCAACGTCCTGACTTTC | CASRAPGSGANVLTF
TRBJ2-1 | TRBV28 | few | TRBD2 | TGTGCCAGCAGTTGGGGGGAGGGCCGGTACAATGAGCAGTTCTTC | CASSWGEGRYNEQFF
TRBJ2-7 | TRBV28 | few | - | TGTGCCAGCAGTTTGGGGCTTCCGGGAGAGCAGTACTTC | CASSLGLPGEQYF
TRBJ2-3 | TRBV10-3 | many | - | TGTGCCATCAGTGACGGGGGGCCCAGCACAGATACGCAGTATTTT | CAISDGGPSTDTQYF
TRBJ2-3 | TRBV21-1 | many | - | TGTGCCAGCAGCAACCTGGGACTAGCGGGCCTCACGCAGTATTTT | CASSNLGLAGLTQYF
TRBJ2-3 | TRBV20-1 | many | - | TGCAGTGCTAGAGATCCATTTGGGGGACGCACAGATACGCAGTATTTT | CSARDPFGGRTDTQYF
TRBJ2-7 | TRBV20-1 | few | TRBD1 | TGCAGTGCTAGAAGGACAGGGGTCGAGCAGTACTTC | CSARRTGVEQYF
TRBJ2-1 | TRBV20-1 | few | TRBD2 | TGCAGTGCTAGACCTAGCGGGACTGATCGAAATGAGCAGTTCTTC | CSARPSGTDRNEQFF
TRBJ2-3 | TRBV7-2 | few | TRBD2 | TGTGCCAGCAGCCCCCGGGATAGCGGGGGGTGGGTAGATACGCAGTATTTT | CASSPRDSGGWVDTQYF
TRBJ1-6 | TRBV4-2 | few | - | TGTGCCAGCAGCCAAGATCTGATGTCAGGGAAATCACCCCTCCACTTT | CASSQDLMSGKSPLHF
TRBJ1-1 | TRBV4-3 | - | - | TGCGCCAGCAGCCAAGATACGGGGAAGGGCCCTGAAGCTTTCTTT | CASSQDTGKGPEAFF
TRBJ1-5 | TRBV2 | many | TRBD1 | TGTGCCAGCAGCCGGACAGGCGATCAGCCCCAGCATTTT | CASSRTGDQPQHF
TRBJ2-7 | TRBV6-6 | - | - | TGTGCCAGCTCCCCCGCGGAGTCGCAACAGTACTTC | CASSPAESQQYF
TRBJ2-4 | TRBV2 | - | - | TGTGCCAGCAGTGAAAGGGCAGTACAACAAAACATTCAGTACTTC | CASSERAVQQNIQYF
TRBJ2-7 | TRBV12-3/TRBV12-4 | few | - | TGTGCCAGCAGTTTACGGGACACCTTCTCCTACGAGCAGTACTTC | CASSLRDTFSYEQYF
TRBJ2-7 | TRBV20-1 | many | TRBD1 | TGCAGCCTTGGACAGGGGCGATACGAGCAGTACTTC | CSLGQGRYEQYF